This TCR beta chain stems from a study of preoperative IRX-2 immunotherapy in early breast cancer. Sequenced by immunoSEQ multiplex PCR; TCRdb stores in-frame clones only, minus some. The sample contains 25,000 to 30,000 clones, over 65% of which appear only once. The J segment lost 3 bases and the V segment lost 4 bases, leaving 11 bases of the junction unmatched. The germline V gene has CDR1 SGHRS and CDR2 YFSETQ. The CDR3 contains 16 residues. Described treatment: preoperative locoregional IRX-2 cytokine immunotherapy. This phase Ib study tested locoregional IRX-2 cytokine immunotherapy given before surgery.

Collection of the sample occurred from a patient treated with IRX-2 immunotherapy. The clonotype comes from a human donor with breast cancer. The chain employs TRBV5-1 and TRBJ2-7; 9 positions match TRBD1. The CDR3 DNA sequence: TGCGCCAGCAGCATGGGACAGGGTGTTCTCTTCTACGAGCAGTACTTC. It codes for CASSMGQGVLFYEQYF.